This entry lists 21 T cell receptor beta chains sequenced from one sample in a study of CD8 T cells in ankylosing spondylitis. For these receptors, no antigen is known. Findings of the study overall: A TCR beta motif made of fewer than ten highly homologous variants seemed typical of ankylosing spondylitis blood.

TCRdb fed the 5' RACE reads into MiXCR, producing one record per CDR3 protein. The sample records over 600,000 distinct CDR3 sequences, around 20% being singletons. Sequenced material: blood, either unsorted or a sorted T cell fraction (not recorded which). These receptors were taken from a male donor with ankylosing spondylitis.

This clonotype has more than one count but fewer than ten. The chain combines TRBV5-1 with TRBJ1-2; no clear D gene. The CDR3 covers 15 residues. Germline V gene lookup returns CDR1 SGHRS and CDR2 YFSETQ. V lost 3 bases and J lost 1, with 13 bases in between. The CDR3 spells CASSYGGSYNYGYTF. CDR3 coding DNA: TGCGCCAGCAGCTATGGAGGGTCGTATAACTATGGCTACACCTTC.

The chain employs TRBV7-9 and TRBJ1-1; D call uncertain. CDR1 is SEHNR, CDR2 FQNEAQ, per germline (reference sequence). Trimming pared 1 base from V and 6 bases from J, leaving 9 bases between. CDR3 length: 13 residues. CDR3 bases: TGTGCCAGCAGCTTAGGGGCCCATGCTGAAGCTTTCTTT. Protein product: CASSLGAHAEAFF.

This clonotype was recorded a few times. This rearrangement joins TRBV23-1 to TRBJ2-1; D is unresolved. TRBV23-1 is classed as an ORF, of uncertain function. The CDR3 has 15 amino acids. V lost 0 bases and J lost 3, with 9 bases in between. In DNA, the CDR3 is TGCGCCAGCAGTCAATCATCGCCGGACTACAATGAGCAGTTCTTC. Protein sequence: CASSQSSPDYNEQFF.

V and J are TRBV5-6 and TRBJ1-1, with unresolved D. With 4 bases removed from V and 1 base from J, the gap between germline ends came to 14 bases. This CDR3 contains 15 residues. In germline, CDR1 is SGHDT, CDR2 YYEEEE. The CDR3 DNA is TGTGCCAGCAGCCAATCGGGGAGGAAGAACACTGAAGCTTTCTTT. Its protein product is CASSQSGRKNTEAFF. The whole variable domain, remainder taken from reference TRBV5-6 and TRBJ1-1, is DAGVTQSPTHLIKTRGQQVTLRCSPKSGHDTVSWYQQALGQGPQFIFQYYEEEERQRGNFPDRFSGHQFPNYSSELNVNALLLGDSALYLCASSQSGRKNTEAFFGQGTRLTVV.

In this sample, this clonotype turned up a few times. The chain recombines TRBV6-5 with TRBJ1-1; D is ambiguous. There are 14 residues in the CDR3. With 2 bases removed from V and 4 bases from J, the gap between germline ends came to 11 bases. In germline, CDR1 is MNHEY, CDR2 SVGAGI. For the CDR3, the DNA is TGTGCCAGCAGTTACGAGGTCTGGGGCACTGAAGCTTTCTTT. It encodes CASSYEVWGTEAFF.

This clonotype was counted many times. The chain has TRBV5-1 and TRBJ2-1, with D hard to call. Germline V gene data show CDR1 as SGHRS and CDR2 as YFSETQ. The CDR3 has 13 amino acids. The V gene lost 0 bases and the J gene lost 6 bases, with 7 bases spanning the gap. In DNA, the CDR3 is TGCGCCAGCAGCTTGGGGCAGGCCAATGAGCAGTTCTTC. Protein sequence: CASSLGQANEQFF.

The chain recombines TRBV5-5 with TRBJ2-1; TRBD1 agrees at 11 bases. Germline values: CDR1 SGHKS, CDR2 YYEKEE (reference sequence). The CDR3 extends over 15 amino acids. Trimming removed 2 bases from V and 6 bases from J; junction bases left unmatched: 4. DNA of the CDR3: TGTGCCAGCAGCTTCGGACAGGGGGCCCCCAATGAGCAGTTCTTC. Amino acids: CASSFGQGAPNEQFF.

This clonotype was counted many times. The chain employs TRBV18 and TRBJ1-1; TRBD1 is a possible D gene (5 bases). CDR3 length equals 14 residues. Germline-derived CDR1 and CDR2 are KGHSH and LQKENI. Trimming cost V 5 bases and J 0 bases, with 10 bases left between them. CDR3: CASSATGVNTEAFF. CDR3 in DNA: TGTGCCAGCTCAGCAACAGGCGTGAACACTGAAGCTTTCTTT.

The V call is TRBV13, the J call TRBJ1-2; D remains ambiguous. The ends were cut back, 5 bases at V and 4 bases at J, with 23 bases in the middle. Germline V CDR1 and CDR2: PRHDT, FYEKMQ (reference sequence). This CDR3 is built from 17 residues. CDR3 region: CASSPEEGIQEGYGYTF. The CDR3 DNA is TGTGCCAGCAGCCCGGAGGAGGGAATTCAAGAAGGCTATGGCTACACCTTC.

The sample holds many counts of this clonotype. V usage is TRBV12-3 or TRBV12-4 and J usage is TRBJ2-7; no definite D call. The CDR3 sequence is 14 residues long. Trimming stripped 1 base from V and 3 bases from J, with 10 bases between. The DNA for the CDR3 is TGTGCCAGCAGTTTAGGGGGTGCGGTCTACGAGCAGTACTTC. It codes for CASSLGGAVYEQYF.

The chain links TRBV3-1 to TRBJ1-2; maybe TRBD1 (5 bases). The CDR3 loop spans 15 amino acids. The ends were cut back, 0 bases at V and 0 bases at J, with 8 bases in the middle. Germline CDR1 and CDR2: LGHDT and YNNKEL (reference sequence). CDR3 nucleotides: TGTGCCAGCAGCCAAGAGACAGTAACTAACTATGGCTACACCTTC. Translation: CASSQETVTNYGYTF.

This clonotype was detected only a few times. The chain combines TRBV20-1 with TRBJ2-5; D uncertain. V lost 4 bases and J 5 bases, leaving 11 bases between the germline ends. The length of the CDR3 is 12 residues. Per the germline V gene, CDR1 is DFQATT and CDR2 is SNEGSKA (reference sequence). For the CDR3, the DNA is TGCAGTGCTACTGAACCGGGCGAGACCCAGTACTTC. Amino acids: CSATEPGETQYF.

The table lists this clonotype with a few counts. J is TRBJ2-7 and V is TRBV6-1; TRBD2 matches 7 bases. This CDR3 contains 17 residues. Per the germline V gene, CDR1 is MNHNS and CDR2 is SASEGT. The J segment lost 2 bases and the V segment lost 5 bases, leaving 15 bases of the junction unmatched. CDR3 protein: CASSPSIGAGDTYEQYF. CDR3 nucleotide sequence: TGTGCCAGCAGTCCCTCCATAGGGGCGGGGGATACCTACGAGCAGTACTTC.

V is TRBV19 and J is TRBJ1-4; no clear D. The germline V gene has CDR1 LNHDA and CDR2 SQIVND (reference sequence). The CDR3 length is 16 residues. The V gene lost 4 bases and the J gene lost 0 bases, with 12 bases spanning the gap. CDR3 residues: CASSTRTSATNEKLFF. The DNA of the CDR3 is TGTGCCAGTAGTACTCGGACCTCAGCAACTAATGAAAAACTGTTTTTT.

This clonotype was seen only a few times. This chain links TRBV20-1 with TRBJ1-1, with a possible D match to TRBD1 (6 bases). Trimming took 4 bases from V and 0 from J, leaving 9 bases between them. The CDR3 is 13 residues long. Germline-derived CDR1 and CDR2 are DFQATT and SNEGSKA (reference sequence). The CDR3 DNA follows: TGCAGTGCTACGCAGGGGTTGAACACTGAAGCTTTCTTT. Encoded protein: CSATQGLNTEAFF.

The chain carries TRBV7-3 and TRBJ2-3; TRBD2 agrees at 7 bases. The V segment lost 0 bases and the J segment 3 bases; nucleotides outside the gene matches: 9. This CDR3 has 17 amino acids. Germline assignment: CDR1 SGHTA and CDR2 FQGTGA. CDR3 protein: CASSLTISGSFTDTQYF. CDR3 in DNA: TGTGCCAGCAGCTTAACGATTAGCGGGTCTTTTACAGATACGCAGTATTTT. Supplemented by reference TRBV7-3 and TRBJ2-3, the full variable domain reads GAGVSQTPSNKVTEKGKYVELRCDPISGHTALYWYRQSLGQGPEFLIYFQGTGAADDSGLPNDRFFAVRPEGSVSTLKIQRTERGDSAVYLCASSLTISGSFTDTQYFGPGTRLTVL.

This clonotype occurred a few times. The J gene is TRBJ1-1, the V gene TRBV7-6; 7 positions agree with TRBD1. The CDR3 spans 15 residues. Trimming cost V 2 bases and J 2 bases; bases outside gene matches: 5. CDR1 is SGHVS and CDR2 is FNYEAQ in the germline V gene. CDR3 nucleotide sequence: TGTGCCAGCAGCTTATACACAGGGGCCAACACTGAAGCTTTCTTT. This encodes CASSLYTGANTEAFF.

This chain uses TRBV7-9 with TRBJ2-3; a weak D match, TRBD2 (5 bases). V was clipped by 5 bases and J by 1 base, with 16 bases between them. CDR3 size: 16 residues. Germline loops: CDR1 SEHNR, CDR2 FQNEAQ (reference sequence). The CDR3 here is CASSPRSPGGTDTQYF. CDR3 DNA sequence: TGTGCCAGCAGCCCGCGGTCCCCCGGGGGCACAGATACGCAGTATTTT.

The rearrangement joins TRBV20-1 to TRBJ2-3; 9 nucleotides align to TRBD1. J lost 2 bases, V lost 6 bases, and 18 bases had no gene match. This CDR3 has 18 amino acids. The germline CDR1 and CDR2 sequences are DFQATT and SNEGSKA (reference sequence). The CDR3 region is CSATGGGQGYHPTDTQYF. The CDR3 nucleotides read TGCAGTGCCACGGGTGGGGGACAGGGATACCATCCCACAGATACGCAGTATTTT.

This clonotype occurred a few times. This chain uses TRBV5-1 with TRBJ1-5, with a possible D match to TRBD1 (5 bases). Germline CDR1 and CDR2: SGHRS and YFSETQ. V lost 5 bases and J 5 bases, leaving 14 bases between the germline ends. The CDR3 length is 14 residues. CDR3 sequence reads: CASSLGGYDQPQHF. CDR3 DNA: TGCGCCAGCAGTCTGGGGGGGTATGATCAGCCCCAGCATTTT.

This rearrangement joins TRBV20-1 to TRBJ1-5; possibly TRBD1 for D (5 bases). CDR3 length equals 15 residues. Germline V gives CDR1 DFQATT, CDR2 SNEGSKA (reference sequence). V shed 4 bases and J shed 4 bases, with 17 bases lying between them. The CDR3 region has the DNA TGCAGTGCTATCAGGGCCACCGGGGGGAATCAGCCCCAGCATTTT. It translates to CSAIRATGGNQPQHF.